The clone carrying this T cell receptor beta chain was seen ten or more times. The data belong to a study of T cells after yellow fever vaccination. Using its own MiXCR run on the 5' RACE reads, TCRdb lists one record per CDR3 protein. The sample consists of approximately 610,000 distinct CDR3 sequences, less than 20% of them appearing once. The CDR3 extends over 15 amino acids. Trimming took 0 bases from V and 4 from J, leaving 12 bases between them. The germline CDR1 and CDR2 sequences are LGHNA and YSLEER. Sample: PBMCs, taken roughly 5 days after the first yellow fever vaccination. The clonotype comes from a man aged 18 to 30 who received the YFV17D yellow fever vaccine. The chain links TRBV4-3 to TRBJ1-1, with D perhaps TRBD1 (5 bases). The DNA of the CDR3 is TGCGCCAGCAGCCAAGATCCAGGTGGGGGCACTGAAGCTTTCTTT. Protein: CASSQDPGGGTEAFF.